These T cell receptor beta chains were read from a single sample in a study of blood T cells in healthy people across ages. One entry per CDR3 protein results from TCRdb running MiXCR on the 5' RACE reads. The sample consists of approximately 2,000,000 distinct CDR3 sequences, about 39% of them appearing once. The sequencing input was blood. The receptors derive from a human donor in good health. The CDR3 runs from the conserved cysteine through the conserved F or W. Each record gives: clone size, J gene, V gene, CDR3 protein. Clone size is stated in some rows and not others, as once, few, many or a class when expanded.

>-|TRBJ2-1|TRBV5-4
CASSFQFEQFF
>few|TRBJ1-2|TRBV5-5
CASSLGYGHTIYGYTF
>-|TRBJ2-3|TRBV10-3
CAISERVGLAKTDTQYF
>-|TRBJ1-2|TRBV9
CASSRPSGSKSVGYTF
>-|TRBJ1-1|TRBV20-1
CSANKAAEAFF
>-|TRBJ1-4|TRBV11-2
CASSSGAYEKLFF
>-|TRBJ2-1|TRBV7-9
CASSLVPNTYNEQFF
>-|TRBJ2-3|TRBV7-2
CASSLVPDTSATDTQYF
>few|TRBJ2-7|TRBV20-1
CSARDSGTSIYEQYF
>-|TRBJ2-5|TRBV20-1
CSASLGPWGGETQYF
>-|TRBJ1-2|TRBV28
CASSLQGIGSIGYTF
>few|TRBJ2-7|TRBV4-3
CASSQDAGGSSYEQYF